The clone carrying this TCR beta chain was picked up a small number of times. Its specificity is not known. Construction of the TCRbeta library involved unique molecular identifiers. TCRdb re-analysed the PCR reads in MiXCR, keeping a single row per CDR3 protein. The table lists approximately 800,000 distinct CDR3 sequences, roughly 15% of them singletons. Germline-derived CDR1 and CDR2 are SGHAT and FQDESV (reference sequence). V lost 3 bases to trimming and J lost 1 base; unmatched junction nucleotides: 19. This CDR3 is built from 21 residues. This sample was included in a study of T-cell reconstitution after alpha-beta-depleted transplantation in children. General study points: TCRbeta diversity was high at day 60 in some patients (a result of surviving recipient T cells and thymic progenitors). Once a year had passed after transplant, T-cell counts and diversity came mostly from newly produced T cells. Reports say that about two months after transplant, the alpha-beta T cells came out of several hundred graft clones that had expanded.

This sequence was found in a male patient between 10 and 17 years old who had a stem cell transplant for acute lymphoblastic leukemia, so the T cells may come from the graft donor. The sample here was PBMCs, mostly from graft donor cells, taken 360 days after TCRalphabeta/CD19-depleted stem cell transplant. This chain links TRBV11-1 with TRBJ2-1; 9 bases line up with TRBD1. The CDR3 region has the DNA TGTGCCAGCAGCTTTTCCGGGACAGGGAATTATAGGGGCTATTCCTACAATGAGCAGTTCTTC. Translating it yields CASSFSGTGNYRGYSYNEQFF.